The 6 T cell receptor beta chains presented below share a single source sample, sequenced in a study. MiXCR, applied by TCRdb to the RT-PCR reads, yields one record per CDR3 protein. The sample lists fewer than 800,000 distinct CDR3 sequences, 14% occurring once. The sample consisted of memory CD4+ T cells from blood. Receptors were obtained from a female donor in good health, serving as a healthy control.

This clonotype has a handful of counts. J is TRBJ2-7 and V is TRBV30; D possibly corresponds to TRBD1 (6 bases). Trimming pared 7 bases from V and 2 bases from J, leaving 12 bases between. Germline V gives CDR1 GTSNPN, CDR2 SVGIG (reference sequence). This CDR3 has 12 residues. The CDR3 region is CAYQDRAYEQYF. The CDR3 DNA reads TGTGCCTATCAGGACAGAGCCTACGAGCAGTACTTC. The whole variable domain, remainder taken from reference TRBV30 and TRBJ2-7, is SQTIHQWPATLVQPVGSPLSLECTVEGTSNPNLYWYRQAAGRGLQLLFYSVGIGQISSEVPQNLSASRPQDRQFILSSKKLLLSDSGFYLCAYQDRAYEQYFGPGTRLTVT.

This chain connects TRBV20-1 to TRBJ2-7; D is possibly TRBD2 (6 bases). The CDR3 runs 15 residues. V shed 3 bases and J shed 0 bases, with 15 bases lying between them. Per germline, CDR1 DFQATT and CDR2 SNEGSKA (reference sequence). CDR3 loop: CSARGGARSSYEQYF. CDR3 in DNA: TGCAGTGCTAGGGGCGGGGCTAGGTCCTCCTACGAGCAGTACTTC.

V and J are TRBV5-6 and TRBJ2-2; D uncertain. This CDR3 has 12 amino acids. V was cut by 4 bases and J by 6 bases, with 7 bases left in between. Germline-derived CDR1 and CDR2 are SGHDT and YYEEEE. In DNA form, the CDR3 reads TGTGCCAGCAGCCCTATCGCCGGGGAGCTGTTTTTT. Translation gives CASSPIAGELFF.

The table lists this clonotype with many counts. The chain couples TRBV12-3 or TRBV12-4 to TRBJ2-5; the D gene is possibly TRBD1 (5 bases). This CDR3 has 13 residues. Between the trimmed V and J ends, which lost 8 bases and 4 bases, there was a span of 14 bases. CDR3 amino acids: CASQRGRGETQYF. The CDR3 DNA sequence: TGTGCCAGCCAAAGGGGTCGTGGAGAGACCCAGTACTTC.

The rearrangement uses TRBV5-1 and TRBJ2-5; no clear D gene. V was shortened by 5 bases and J by 7 bases, with 15 bases between the two germline ends. CDR1 SGHRS and CDR2 YFSETQ come from the germline V gene. The CDR3 contains 13 residues. This chain's CDR3 is CASRSTFESTQYF. The CDR3 DNA reads as TGCGCCAGCAGATCTACGTTTGAGTCGACCCAGTACTTC.

This clonotype was observed many times. The genes are TRBV29-1 and TRBJ1-2; D possibly corresponds to TRBD1 (6 bases). Germline V CDR1 and CDR2: SQVTM, ANQGSEA. V shed 3 bases and J shed 4 bases, with 15 bases lying between them. The CDR3 spans 14 residues. CDR3 in DNA: TGCAGCGTTGAGATCGGGGGCAGCCCCTATGGCTACACCTTC. It codes for CSVEIGGSPYGYTF.